This T cell receptor beta chain emerged from a study of CD4+ T cells in melanoma. Germline assignment: CDR1 SQVTM and CDR2 ANQGSEA. The CDR3 spans 14 residues. Assay: immunoSEQ multiplex PCR; the TCRdb copy retains only in-frame clones and omits some. The table includes around 100,000 clones, over 80% detected once. This clone showed up just once. Input material: peripheral blood. V is TRBV29-1 and J is TRBJ2-5; no firm D call. The J call may be in error: the DNA end matches TRBJ2-7 better. The receptor was isolated from a human donor with melanoma. CDR3 bases: TGCAGCGTTGAAGATCCCCTAACCGACTACGAGCAGTACTTC. Translating it yields CSVEDPLTDYEQYF.